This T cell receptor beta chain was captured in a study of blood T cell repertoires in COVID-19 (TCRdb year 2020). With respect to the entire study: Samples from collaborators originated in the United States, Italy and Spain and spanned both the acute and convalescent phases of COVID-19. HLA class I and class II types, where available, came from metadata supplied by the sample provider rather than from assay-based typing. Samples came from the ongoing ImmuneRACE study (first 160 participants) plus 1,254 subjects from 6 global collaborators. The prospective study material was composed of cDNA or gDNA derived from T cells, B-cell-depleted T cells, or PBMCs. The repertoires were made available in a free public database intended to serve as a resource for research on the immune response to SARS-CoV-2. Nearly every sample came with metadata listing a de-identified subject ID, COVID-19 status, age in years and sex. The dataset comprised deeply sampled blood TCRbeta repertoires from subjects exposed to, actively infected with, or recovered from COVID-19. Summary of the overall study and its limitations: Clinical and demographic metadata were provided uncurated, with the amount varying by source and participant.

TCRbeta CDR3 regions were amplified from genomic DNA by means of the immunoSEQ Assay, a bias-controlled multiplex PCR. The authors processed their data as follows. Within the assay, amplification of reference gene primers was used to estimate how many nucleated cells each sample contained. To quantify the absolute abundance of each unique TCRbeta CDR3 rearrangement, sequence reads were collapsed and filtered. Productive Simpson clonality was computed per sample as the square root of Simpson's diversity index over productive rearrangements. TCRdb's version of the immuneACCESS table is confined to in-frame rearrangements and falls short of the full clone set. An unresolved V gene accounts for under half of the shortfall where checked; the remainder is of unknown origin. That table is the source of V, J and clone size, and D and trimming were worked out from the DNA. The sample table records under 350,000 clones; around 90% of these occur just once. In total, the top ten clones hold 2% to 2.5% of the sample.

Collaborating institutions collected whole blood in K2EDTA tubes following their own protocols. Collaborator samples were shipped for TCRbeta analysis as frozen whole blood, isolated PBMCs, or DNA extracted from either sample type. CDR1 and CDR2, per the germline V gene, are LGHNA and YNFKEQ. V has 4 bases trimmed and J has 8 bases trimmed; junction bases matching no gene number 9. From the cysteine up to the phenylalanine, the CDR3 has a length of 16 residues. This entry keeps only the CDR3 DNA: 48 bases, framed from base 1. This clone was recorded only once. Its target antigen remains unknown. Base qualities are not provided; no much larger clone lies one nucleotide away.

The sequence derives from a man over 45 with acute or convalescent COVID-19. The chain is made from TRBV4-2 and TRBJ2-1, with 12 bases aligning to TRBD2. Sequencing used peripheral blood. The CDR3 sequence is CASSRLLAGGSDEQFF. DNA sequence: TGTGCCAGCAGCCGACTTCTAGCGGGGGGGTCAGATGAGCAGTTCTTC.